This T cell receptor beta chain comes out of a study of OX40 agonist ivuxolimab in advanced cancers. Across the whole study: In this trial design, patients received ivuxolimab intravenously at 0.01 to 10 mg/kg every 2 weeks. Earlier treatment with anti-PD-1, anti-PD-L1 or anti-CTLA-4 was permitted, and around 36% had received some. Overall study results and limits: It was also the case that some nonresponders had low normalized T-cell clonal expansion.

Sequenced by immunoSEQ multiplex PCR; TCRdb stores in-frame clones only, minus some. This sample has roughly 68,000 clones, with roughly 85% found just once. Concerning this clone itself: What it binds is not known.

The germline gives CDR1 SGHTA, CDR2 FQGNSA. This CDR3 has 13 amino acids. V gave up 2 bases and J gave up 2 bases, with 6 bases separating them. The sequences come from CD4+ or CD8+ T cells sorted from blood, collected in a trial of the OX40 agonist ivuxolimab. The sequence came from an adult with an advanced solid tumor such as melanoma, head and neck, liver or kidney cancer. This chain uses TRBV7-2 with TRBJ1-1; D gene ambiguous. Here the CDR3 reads CASSLYGNTEAFF. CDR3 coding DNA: TGTGCCAGCAGCTTATACGGTAACACTGAAGCTTTCTTT.